This T cell receptor beta chain was found in a study of T cell changes during pregnancy in multiple sclerosis. Produced via immunoSEQ multiplex PCR; TCRdb's table is partial and in-frame only. The sample consists of 90,000 to 95,000 clones, roughly 93% of them appearing once. This sequence was found in a female donor with multiple sclerosis, enrolled in a pregnancy study. The source material was peripheral blood, sampled in the third trimester of pregnancy.

CDR3 loop: CASSLAGQGGETQYF. Here the CDR3 DNA reads TGCGCCAGCAGCTTGGCTGGACAGGGCGGGGAGACCCAGTACTTC. This sequence joins TRBV5-1 and TRBJ2-5; 8 nucleotides line up with TRBD1. The CDR3 sequence is 15 residues long. Per the germline V gene, CDR1 is SGHRS and CDR2 is YFSETQ. J was trimmed by 5 bases and V by 0 bases; bases with no gene match: 6.